The T cell receptor (beta chain) described here comes from a study of cytomegalovirus exposure and HLA in healthy donors. As for the study in general: It was reported in a later analysis that the same platform had been used for the roughly 110 validation repertoires as for the approximately 730 first-cohort repertoires.

Study findings and constraints: Associated with cytomegalovirus, according to the listing, were some 180 TCR beta chains. That first-cohort TCR clusters tended to co-occur in the approximately 120 validation repertoires was found in a later analysis.

In the case of this clone: The antigen remains undetermined.

Trimming pared 5 bases from V and 5 bases from J, leaving 15 bases between. CDR1 and CDR2 from the germline V gene are SNHLY and FYNNEI. The CDR3 has 14 residues. It was the approximately 120-subject validation cohort, separate from the approximately 620-subject first cohort, to which the donors belonged. TCRdb's copy holds only in-frame clones and misses some; the assay was immunoSEQ multiplex PCR. This sample yields approximately 300,000 clones, of which roughly 85% are seen a single time; around 0.8% belongs to the top ten. Sequenced input: PBMCs. V usage is TRBV2 and J usage is TRBJ2-5, with a weak D call TRBD2 (6 bases). The sequence derives from a young woman in good health and CMV-seronegative. This chain's CDR3 is CASSSGGVVETQYF. Written as DNA, the CDR3 is TGTGCCAGCAGTAGCGGAGGGGTGGTGGAGACCCAGTACTTC.